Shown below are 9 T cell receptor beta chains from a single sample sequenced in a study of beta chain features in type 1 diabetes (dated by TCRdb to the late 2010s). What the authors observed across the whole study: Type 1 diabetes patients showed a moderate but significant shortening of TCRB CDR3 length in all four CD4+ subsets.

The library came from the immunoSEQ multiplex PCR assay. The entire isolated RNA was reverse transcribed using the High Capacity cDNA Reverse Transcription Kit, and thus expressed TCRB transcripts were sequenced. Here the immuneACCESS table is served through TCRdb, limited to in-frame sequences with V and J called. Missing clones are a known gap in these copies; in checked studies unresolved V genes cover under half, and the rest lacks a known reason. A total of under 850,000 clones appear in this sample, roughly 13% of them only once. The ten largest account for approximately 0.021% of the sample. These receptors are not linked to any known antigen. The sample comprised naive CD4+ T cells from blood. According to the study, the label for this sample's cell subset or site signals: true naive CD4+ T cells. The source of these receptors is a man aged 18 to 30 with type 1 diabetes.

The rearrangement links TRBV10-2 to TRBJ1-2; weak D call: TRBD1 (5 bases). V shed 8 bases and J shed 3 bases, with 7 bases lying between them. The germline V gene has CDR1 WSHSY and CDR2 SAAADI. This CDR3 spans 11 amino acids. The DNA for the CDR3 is TGCGCCAGCGGGGGGGACTATGGCTACACCTTC. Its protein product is CASGGDYGYTF.

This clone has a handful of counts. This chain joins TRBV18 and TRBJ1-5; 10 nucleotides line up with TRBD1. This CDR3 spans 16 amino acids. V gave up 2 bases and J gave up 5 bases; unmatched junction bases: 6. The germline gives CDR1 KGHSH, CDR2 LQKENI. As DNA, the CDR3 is TGTGCCAGCTCACCATATCGACAGGGGGCCGATCAGCCCCAGCATTTT. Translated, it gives CASSPYRQGADQPQHF.

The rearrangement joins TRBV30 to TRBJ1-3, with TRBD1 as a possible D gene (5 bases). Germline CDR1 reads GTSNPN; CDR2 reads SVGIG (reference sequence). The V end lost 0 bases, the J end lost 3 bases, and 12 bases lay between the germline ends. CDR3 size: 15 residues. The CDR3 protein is CAWSVSRVIGNTIYF. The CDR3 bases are TGTGCCTGGAGTGTAAGCAGGGTGATTGGAAACACCATATATTTT. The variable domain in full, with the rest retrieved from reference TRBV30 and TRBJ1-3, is SQTIHQWPATLVQPVGSPLSLECTVEGTSNPNLYWYRQAAGRGLQLLFYSVGIGQISSEVPQNLSASRPQDRQFILSSKKLLLSDSGFYLCAWSVSRVIGNTIYFGEGSWLTVV.

This CDR3 is CAWSVAKETQYF. The CDR3 nucleotides are TGTGCCTGGAGTGTGGCAAAAGAGACCCAGTACTTC. The rearrangement joins TRBV30 to TRBJ2-5; D is unclear. This CDR3 comprises 12 residues. With 0 bases removed from V and 3 bases from J, the gap between germline ends came to 5 bases. Per germline, CDR1 GTSNPN and CDR2 SVGIG (reference sequence).

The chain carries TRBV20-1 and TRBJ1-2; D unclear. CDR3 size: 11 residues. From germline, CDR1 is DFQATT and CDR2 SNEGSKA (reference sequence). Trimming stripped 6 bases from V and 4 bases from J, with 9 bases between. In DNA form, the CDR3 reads TGCAGTGCCCCTCGGGGCTATGGCTACACCTTC. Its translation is CSAPRGYGYTF.

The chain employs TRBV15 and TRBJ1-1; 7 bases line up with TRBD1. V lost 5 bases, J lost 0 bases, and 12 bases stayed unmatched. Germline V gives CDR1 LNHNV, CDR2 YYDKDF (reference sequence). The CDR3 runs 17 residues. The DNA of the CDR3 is TGTGCCACCAGCGGCACGCCGGGACAGATCTTGAACACTGAAGCTTTCTTT. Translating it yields CATSGTPGQILNTEAFF.

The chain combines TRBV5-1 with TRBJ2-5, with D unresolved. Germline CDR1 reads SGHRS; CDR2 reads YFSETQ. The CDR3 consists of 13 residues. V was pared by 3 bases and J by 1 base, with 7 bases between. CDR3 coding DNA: TGCGCCAGCAGCTCGTGGGTCCAAGAGACCCAGTACTTC. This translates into CASSSWVQETQYF.

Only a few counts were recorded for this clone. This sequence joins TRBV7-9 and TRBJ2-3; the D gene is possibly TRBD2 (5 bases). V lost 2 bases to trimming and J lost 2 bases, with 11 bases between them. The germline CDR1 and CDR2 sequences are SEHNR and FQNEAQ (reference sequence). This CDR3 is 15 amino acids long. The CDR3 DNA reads TGTGCCAGCAGCTTAATGGGAGAAGCCACAGATACGCAGTATTTT. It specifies CASSLMGEATDTQYF.

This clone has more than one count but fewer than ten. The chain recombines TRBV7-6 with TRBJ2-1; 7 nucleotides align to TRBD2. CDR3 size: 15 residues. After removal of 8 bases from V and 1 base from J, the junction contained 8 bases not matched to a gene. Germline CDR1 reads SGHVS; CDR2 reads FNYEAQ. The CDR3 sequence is CASQEGGGSYNEQFF. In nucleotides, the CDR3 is TGTGCCAGCCAGGAGGGCGGGGGTTCCTACAATGAGCAGTTCTTC. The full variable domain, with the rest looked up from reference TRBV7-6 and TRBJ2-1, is GAGVSQSPRYKVTKRGQDVALRCDPISGHVSLYWYRQALGQGPEFLTYFNYEAQQDKSGLPNDRFSAERPEGSISTLTIQRTEQRDSAMYRCASQEGGGSYNEQFFGPGTRLTVL.